Below, 20 T cell receptor beta chains from the same sample are listed, as sequenced in a study of cytomegalovirus exposure and HLA in healthy donors. Use of 60 Vbeta and 13 Jbeta primers characterized the PCR. TCRdb's table, derived via immunoSEQ multiplex PCR, lists solely in-frame clones and lacks some. There are about 97,000 clones in the sample; around three quarters occur only once, and around 3% lies in the top ten. Material for sequencing was PBMCs. The receptors derive from a male donor in good health and CMV-seropositive.

V gene TRBV30 combines with J gene TRBJ1-2; tentative D call: TRBD1 (6 bases). The V end was cut by 0 bases, the J end by 0 bases, with 11 bases between. The V gene's germline CDR1 is GTSNPN and CDR2 SVGIG (reference sequence). This CDR3 is built from 15 residues. Here the CDR3 reads CAWSVYRVANYGYTF. CDR3 nucleotides: TGTGCCTGGAGTGTATACAGGGTAGCTAACTATGGCTACACCTTC.

This clone was seen just once. The rearrangement joins TRBV6-5 to TRBJ1-6; 8 bases align to TRBD1. The V and J ends lost 6 bases and 7 bases, in that order; junction bases with no gene match: 8. The CDR3 runs 15 residues. Per the germline V gene, CDR1 is MNHEY and CDR2 is SVGAGI. The CDR3 sequence: CASSPRRDRNSPLHF. The CDR3 DNA is TGTGCCAGCAGCCCCCGCCGGGACAGGAATTCACCCCTCCACTTT.

V is TRBV29-1 and J is TRBJ1-2; 8 bases align to TRBD1. This CDR3 is 13 amino acids long. Germline assignment: CDR1 SQVTM and CDR2 ANQGSEA. The V gene end was trimmed by 6 bases and the J gene end by 5 bases; junction bases not matched to a gene: 8. The CDR3 spells CSVGTGSYYGYTF. In DNA, the CDR3 is TGCAGCGTCGGGACAGGATCTTATTATGGCTACACCTTC.

This chain connects TRBV19 to TRBJ1-1; no definite D call. Trimming left V 3 bases short and J 4 bases short, with 12 bases between. CDR3 length equals 14 residues. Germline assignment: CDR1 LNHDA and CDR2 SQIVND (reference sequence). The CDR3: CASSIIQAGTEAFF. DNA for the CDR3: TGTGCCAGTAGTATCATCCAGGCGGGCACTGAAGCTTTCTTT.

The chain employs TRBV19 and TRBJ1-3, with D uncertain. Trimming took off 2 bases at V and 0 bases at J, with 17 bases between the two ends. CDR3 length: 18 residues. Germline V gives CDR1 LNHDA, CDR2 SQIVND (reference sequence). CDR3 DNA: TGTGCCAGTAGTATAACAGTGATGGCCTCGAGCTCTGGAAACACCATATATTTT. Its translation is CASSITVMASSSGNTIYF.

The rearrangement joins TRBV20-1 to TRBJ2-5, with no clear D. The CDR3 covers 11 residues. The V and J ends lost 5 bases and 5 bases respectively, with 9 bases between them. The germline V gene encodes CDR1 DFQATT and CDR2 SNEGSKA (reference sequence). The CDR3 bases are TGCAGTGCTCATAGTCGGGAGACCCAGTACTTC. It codes for CSAHSRETQYF.

This chain connects TRBV7-2 to TRBJ1-1; tentative D call: TRBD1 (5 bases). V gave up 1 base and J gave up 2 bases, with 8 bases separating them. Germline V gene data show CDR1 as SGHTA and CDR2 as FQGNSA. CDR3 length: 14 residues. The CDR3 loop reads CASSLDRYNTEAFF. Here the CDR3 DNA reads TGTGCCAGCAGCTTAGACAGGTATAACACTGAAGCTTTCTTT.

This chain links TRBV7-9 with TRBJ2-5; D might be TRBD1 (6 bases). With 5 bases removed from V and 2 bases from J, the gap between germline ends came to 9 bases. CDR3 length equals 13 residues. In germline, CDR1 is SEHNR, CDR2 FQNEAQ (reference sequence). The CDR3 reads CASSVQGQETQYF. The DNA for the CDR3 is TGTGCCAGCAGCGTACAGGGTCAAGAGACCCAGTACTTC.

Details on this clone: At one of its ends the junction is not consistent with the germline gene, which may arise from a read error. The gene calls are TRBV7-2 and TRBJ2-7; 8 bases are shared with TRBD2. Germline values: CDR1 SGHTA, CDR2 FQGNSA. The CDR3 runs to 14 residues. The CDR3 loop reads CASSLEELSGTRAF. The CDR3 DNA follows: TGTGCCAGCAGCTTAGAAGAGCTTAGTGGGACTAGGGCCTTC.

As concerns this clone: The sample contains more than one DNA sequence encoding this CDR3. The V gene is TRBV9, the J gene TRBJ1-1; D not resolved. The germline V and J ends were trimmed by 0 bases and 5 bases, with 8 bases remaining between them. CDR1 SGDLS and CDR2 YYNGEE come from the germline V gene. This CDR3 is 13 amino acids long. CDR3 nucleotide sequence: TGTGCCAGCAGCGTAGGGCGAGGTACTGAAGCTTTCTTT. Residues: CASSVGRGTEAFF. The complete variable domain, with remaining parts taken from reference TRBV9 and TRBJ1-1, reads DSGVTQTPKHLITATGQRVTLRCSPRSGDLSVYWYQQSLDQGLQFLIQYYNGEERAKGNILERFSAQQFPDLHSELNLSSLELGDSALYFCASSVGRGTEAFFGQGTRLTVV.

This chain connects TRBV5-1 to TRBJ1-1; D not certain. CDR3 length: 14 residues. V was shortened by 4 bases and J by 1 base, with 11 bases between the two germline ends. Germline assignment: CDR1 SGHRS and CDR2 YFSETQ. The CDR3 reads CASSVDKPNTEAFF. The CDR3 nucleotides read TGCGCCAGCAGCGTTGACAAACCGAACACTGAAGCTTTCTTT.

The gene calls are TRBV4-3 and TRBJ1-2; possibly TRBD1 for D (6 bases). Trimming took 2 bases from V and 5 from J, leaving 12 bases between them. The CDR3 consists of 14 residues. Germline V gene sequence: CDR1 LGHNA, CDR2 YSLEER. CDR3 amino acids: CASSQREGTYGYTF. The CDR3 region has the DNA TGCGCCAGCAGCCAACGTGAGGGGACATATGGCTACACCTTC.

The V and J genes are TRBV5-1 and TRBJ2-1; 13 nucleotides line up with TRBD2. Germline assignment: CDR1 SGHRS and CDR2 YFSETQ. The CDR3 loop spans 16 amino acids. V shed 5 bases, J shed 0 bases, and the junction held 2 bases outside the gene matches. This chain's CDR3 is CASRTSGGSSYNEQFF. For the CDR3, the DNA is TGCGCCAGCAGGACTAGCGGGGGGAGCTCCTACAATGAGCAGTTCTTC.

The chain uses TRBV28 and TRBJ1-1, with TRBD1 identical over 8 bases. The CDR3 has 14 residues. Losses at the gene ends were 2 bases for V and 7 bases for J; bases not matched to a gene: 6. Germline CDR1 reads MDHEN; CDR2 reads SYDVKM. The CDR3 nucleotides read TGTGCCAGCAGTTTAGGTTCAGGGGGCGGTGAAGCTTTCTTT. It yields the protein CASSLGSGGGEAFF.

This clone was seen a single time. This chain links TRBV30 with TRBJ2-5, with TRBD2 as a possible D gene (6 bases). This CDR3 has 14 amino acids. Germline V gene sequence: CDR1 GTSNPN, CDR2 SVGIG (reference sequence). V was shortened by 3 bases and J by 5 bases, with 16 bases between the two germline ends. The CDR3 reads CAWSPGEKRETQYF. In nucleotides, the CDR3 is TGTGCCTGGAGCCCGGGGGAAAAAAGGGAGACCCAGTACTTC. The entire variable domain, with the rest obtained from reference TRBV30 and TRBJ2-5, is as follows: SQTIHQWPATLVQPVGSPLSLECTVEGTSNPNLYWYRQAAGRGLQLLFYSVGIGQISSEVPQNLSASRPQDRQFILSSKKLLLSDSGFYLCAWSPGEKRETQYFGPGTRLLVL.

This clone was detected only a few times. The chain joins TRBV6-5 to TRBJ2-7; 8 nucleotides line up with TRBD1. The ends lost 5 bases at V and 2 bases at J; junction bases unmatched: 5. The CDR3 sequence is 14 residues long. CDR1 is MNHEY and CDR2 is SVGAGI in the germline V gene. In DNA, the CDR3 is TGTGCCAGCAGTAAGGACAGGGTGACCTACGAGCAGTACTTC. Its protein product is CASSKDRVTYEQYF.

The J gene is TRBJ2-1, the V gene TRBV30, with 7 bases aligning to TRBD2. The CDR3 is made up of 12 amino acids. Per the germline V gene, CDR1 is GTSNPN and CDR2 is SVGIG (reference sequence). The trim removed 3 bases at V and 7 bases at J, leaving 3 bases unmatched. The CDR3 spells CAWRSGGNEQFF. Written as DNA, the CDR3 is TGTGCCTGGAGATCGGGGGGAAATGAGCAGTTCTTC.

The chain links TRBV4-1 to TRBJ2-5; possibly TRBD1 for D (5 bases). Germline CDR1 and CDR2: MGHRA and YSYEKL. This CDR3 has 14 amino acids. The ends were cut back, 1 base at V and 5 bases at J, with 11 bases in the middle. The CDR3 sequence: CASSQVGRAETQYF. The DNA of the CDR3 is TGCGCCAGCAGCCAAGTGGGCAGGGCGGAGACCCAGTACTTC.

The rearrangement joins TRBV6-5 to TRBJ1-1; 8 positions match TRBD1. Per the germline V gene, CDR1 is MNHEY and CDR2 is SVGAGI. The CDR3 length is 15 residues. Trimming cost V 10 bases and J 1 base; bases outside gene matches: 11. Written as DNA, the CDR3 is TGTGCCACCTCAGGACAGGGTCGGGGGAACACTGAAGCTTTCTTT. It yields the protein CATSGQGRGNTEAFF.

The gene calls are TRBV6-5 and TRBJ1-5, with 10 bases matching TRBD1. Germline lookup yields CDR1 MNHEY and CDR2 SVGAGI. The V segment lost 7 bases and the J segment 6 bases; nucleotides outside the gene matches: 9. The CDR3 totals 15 residues. The CDR3 sequence: CASTSRTGGTQPQHF. The CDR3, as DNA: TGTGCCAGCACTTCTCGGACAGGGGGGACTCAGCCCCAGCATTTT.